The 9 T cell receptor beta chains in this list originate from one sample, sequenced in a study of massively parallel sequencing of T cell beta chains (dated by TCRdb to 2009 to 2011). Libraries were constructed by 5' RACE. Sequenced on an Illumina Genome Analyzer II. TCRdb passed the public sequencing reads through fastp at Q25 and MiXCR, retaining productive beta sequences. Identical CDR3 protein sequences are pooled into one entry, listed with their most common genes and DNA. This sample is represented by a few thousand distinct CDR3 sequences; 30% to 45% of them were singletons. Jointly, the top ten make up just under 3% of the sample. Sequencing used commercial RNA from peripheral blood pooled from many donors. These receptors all stem from a pool of human donors in good health; the sample was commercial RNA pooled from many donors.

The CDR3 loop reads CASITPGRATEAFF. The CDR3 bases are TGTGCCAGTATAACCCCCGGCAGGGCCACTGAAGCTTTCTTT. The chain carries TRBV19 and TRBJ1-1; TRBD1 is a possible D gene (5 bases). CDR1 and CDR2 (germline): LNHDA, SQIVND (reference sequence). This CDR3 region has 14 residues. The ends were cut back, 7 bases at V and 4 bases at J, with 16 bases in the middle.

This clonotype was seen a handful of times. J is TRBJ2-1 and V is TRBV10-3; the D is unclear. Germline loops: CDR1 ENHRY, CDR2 SYGVKD. CDR3 length: 14 amino acids. V lost 2 bases and J lost 5, with 10 bases in between. The CDR3 reads CAISEKSVNNEQFF. In DNA form, the CDR3 reads TGTGCCATCAGTGAGAAATCCGTCAACAATGAGCAGTTCTTC.

The rearrangement uses TRBV13 and TRBJ1-1, with D unresolved. Per the germline V gene, CDR1 is PRHDT and CDR2 is FYEKMQ (reference sequence). The CDR3 totals 14 residues. V gave up 5 bases and J gave up 5 bases, with 15 bases separating them. CDR3 sequence reads: CASSAGPIGTEAFF. The CDR3 DNA reads TGTGCCAGCAGCGCGGGCCCGATCGGAACTGAAGCTTTCTTT.

This clonotype was recorded once. The chain joins TRBV4-3 to TRBJ2-1; 8 bases are shared with TRBD1. The CDR3 is made up of 14 amino acids. The V segment lost 3 bases and the J segment 10 bases; nucleotides outside the gene matches: 8. CDR1 LGHNA and CDR2 YSLEER come from the germline V gene. CDR3 DNA: TGCGCCAGCAGCCAGAGACAGGGGTGGAGGGAGCAGTTCTTC. It encodes CASSQRQGWREQFF.

The rearrangement joins TRBV7-4 to TRBJ2-5; D gene uncertain. CDR3 length: 15 amino acids. V dropped 1 base and J dropped 1 base, with 10 bases sitting between them. Germline V gene lookup returns CDR1 SGHVT and CDR2 SQSDAQ. The CDR3 reads CASSLVDSGQETQYF. CDR3 nucleotides: TGTGCCAGCAGCTTAGTAGATTCGGGCCAAGAGACCCAGTACTTC.

This clonotype was observed a few times. The chain recombines TRBV11-2 with TRBJ1-1, with no clear D. The germline V gene encodes CDR1 SGHAT and CDR2 FQNNGV. This CDR3 is built from 13 residues. V was clipped by 7 bases and J by 0 bases, with 9 bases between them. The CDR3 nucleotides are TGTGCCAGCAACCGCCGAATGAACACTGAAGCTTTCTTT. It encodes CASNRRMNTEAFF.

The CDR3 protein is CAISESGLTGELFF. DNA for the CDR3: TGTGCCATCAGTGAGTCGGGGCTGACCGGGGAGCTGTTTTTT. The chain combines TRBV10-3 with TRBJ2-2; D might be TRBD1 (5 bases). Germline V gene sequence: CDR1 ENHRY, CDR2 SYGVKD. Trimming left V 0 bases short and J 5 bases short, with 7 bases between. CDR3 length: 14 amino acids.

The rearrangement joins TRBV11-2 to TRBJ2-1; D possibly corresponds to TRBD2 (6 bases). Germline V CDR1 and CDR2: SGHAT, FQNNGV. V shed 0 bases and J shed 9 bases, with 9 bases lying between them. This CDR3 is 13 amino acids long. DNA for the CDR3: TGTGCCAGCAGCTTAGAGTCCGGGGGTGAGCAGTTCTTC. Amino acids: CASSLESGGEQFF.

This rearrangement joins TRBV5-1 to TRBJ2-7, with TRBD1 identical over 7 bases. This CDR3 comprises 14 residues. J was trimmed by 3 bases and V by 2 bases; bases with no gene match: 5. From germline, CDR1 is SGHRS and CDR2 YFSETQ. As DNA, the CDR3 is TGCGCCAGCAGCTTACAGGGGACGAACTACGAGCAGTACTTC. Translating gives CASSLQGTNYEQYF.